These 32 T cell receptor beta chains came from one sample sequenced in a study of blood T cell repertoires in COVID-19. Some clones are missing from TCRdb's copy, which holds only in-frame ones; the method was immunoSEQ multiplex PCR. The sample records about 100,000 clones, around four fifths being singletons. Input material: peripheral blood. Receptors were obtained from a man in his 70s with active or convalescent COVID-19.

The CDR3 reads CAWNSAGAFLNTEAFF. As DNA, the CDR3 is TGTGCCTGGAATTCGGCAGGGGCCTTCCTAAACACTGAAGCTTTCTTT. The chain carries TRBV30 and TRBJ1-1; maybe TRBD1 (6 bases). CDR1 is GTSNPN, CDR2 SVGIG, per germline (reference sequence). The ends were cut back, 4 bases at V and 2 bases at J, with 20 bases in the middle. The CDR3 has 16 residues. The variable domain in full, completed from reference TRBV30 and TRBJ1-1, reads SQTIHQWPATLVQPVGSPLSLECTVEGTSNPNLYWYRQAAGRGLQLLFYSVGIGQISSEVPQNLSASRPQDRQFILSSKKLLLSDSGFYLCAWNSAGAFLNTEAFFGQGTRLTVV.

The gene calls are TRBV18 and TRBJ1-1; a weak D match, TRBD1 (6 bases). The V and J ends lost 2 bases and 1 base respectively, with 8 bases between them. The CDR3 contains 14 residues. The germline V gene has CDR1 KGHSH and CDR2 LQKENI. CDR3 in DNA: TGTGCCAGCTCACCAGGACAGCCGAACACTGAAGCTTTCTTT. The encoded protein is CASSPGQPNTEAFF.

This clone has just one count. The sample holds other DNA sequences that translate to the same CDR3. CDR3 in amino acids: CASSGTGDYGYTF. Here the CDR3 DNA reads TGTGCCAGCAGCGGGACAGGAGACTATGGCTACACCTTC. The chain has TRBV5-6 and TRBJ1-2; 8 nucleotides match TRBD1. V lost 4 bases, J lost 3 bases, and 2 bases stayed unmatched. The CDR3 is made up of 13 amino acids. The germline V gene encodes CDR1 SGHDT and CDR2 YYEEEE.

This clone occurred a few times. The CDR3 reads CASSVGLAGLGTGELFF. The DNA for the CDR3 is TGTGCCAGCAGCGTAGGACTAGCGGGTCTTGGGACCGGGGAGCTGTTTTTT. The chain employs TRBV9 and TRBJ2-2; 10 bases are a match to TRBD2. This CDR3 contains 17 residues. J was trimmed by 5 bases and V by 0 bases; bases with no gene match: 7. Germline CDR1 and CDR2: SGDLS and YYNGEE.

In this sample, this clone turned up a few times. This rearrangement joins TRBV30 to TRBJ1-5; TRBD1 matches at 8 bases. The CDR3 runs to 14 residues. The trim removed 5 bases at V and 6 bases at J, leaving 9 bases unmatched. Germline V lookup: CDR1 GTSNPN, CDR2 SVGIG (reference sequence). DNA of the CDR3: TGTGCCTGGGCGAGGACAGGGATGGGTCAGCCCCAGCATTTT. This sequence encodes CAWARTGMGQPQHF.

The rearrangement links TRBV19 to TRBJ1-2; 7 nucleotides agree with TRBD1. In germline, CDR1 is LNHDA, CDR2 SQIVND (reference sequence). The CDR3 length is 14 residues. The J segment lost 4 bases and the V segment lost 5 bases, leaving 7 bases of the junction unmatched. CDR3 DNA: TGTGCCAGTAGTGATTACAGGGGAAGCTATGGCTACACCTTC. Amino acid sequence: CASSDYRGSYGYTF. The variable domain in full, with the rest retrieved from reference TRBV19 and TRBJ1-2, is DGGITQSPKYLFRKEGQNVTLSCEQNLNHDAMYWYRQDPGQGLRLIYYSQIVNDFQKGDIAEGYSVSREKKESFPLTVTSAQKNPTAFYLCASSDYRGSYGYTFGSGTRLTVV.

The chain employs TRBV15 and TRBJ2-2, with a possible D match to TRBD1 (6 bases). The ends were cut back, 0 bases at V and 4 bases at J, with 12 bases in the middle. This CDR3 spans 16 amino acids. CDR1 and CDR2 (germline): LNHNV, YYDKDF (reference sequence). CDR3 residues: CATSRDPGVRTGELFF. In DNA form, the CDR3 reads TGTGCCACCAGCAGAGACCCAGGGGTGCGCACCGGGGAGCTGTTTTTT. Filled out from reference TRBV15 and TRBJ2-2, the complete variable domain reads DAMVIQNPRYQVTQFGKPVTLSCSQTLNHNVMYWYQQKSSQAPKLLFHYYDKDFNNEADTPDNFQSRRPNTSFCFLDIRSPGLGDTAMYLCATSRDPGVRTGELFFGEGSRLTVL.

In this sample, this clone turned up once. The rearrangement links TRBV24-1 to TRBJ2-5, with TRBD2 matching over 13 bases. Germline CDR1 KGHDR, CDR2 SFDVKD. The CDR3 runs 15 residues. J lost 4 bases, V lost 3 bases, and 1 base had no gene match. CDR3 amino acids: CATSDRTSGRETQYF. For the CDR3, the DNA is TGTGCCACCAGTGATCGGACTAGCGGGAGAGAGACCCAGTACTTC.

The chain links TRBV25-1 to TRBJ2-1, with D tentatively TRBD2 (5 bases). Germline values: CDR1 MGHDK, CDR2 SYGVNS. The CDR3 is 13 amino acids. V lost 3 bases to trimming and J lost 10 bases, with 13 bases between them. The DNA for the CDR3 is TGTGCCAGCAGTGAGTTAGTGGGAGCGGAGCAGTTCTTC. Encoded protein: CASSELVGAEQFF.

The V gene is TRBV6-2 or TRBV6-3, the J gene TRBJ2-1; D is perhaps TRBD1 (6 bases). V shed 2 bases and J shed 2 bases, with 16 bases lying between them. The CDR3 consists of 17 residues. Germline V gene sequence: CDR1 MNHEY, CDR2 SVGEGT. CDR3 sequence: CASSYTIQGSPYNEQFF. Here the CDR3 DNA reads TGTGCCAGCAGTTACACGATACAGGGTAGCCCCTACAATGAGCAGTTCTTC.

This clone was recorded a few times. The chain carries TRBV3-1 (or the pseudogene TRBV3-2) and TRBJ2-4, with D possibly matching TRBD2 (5 bases). CDR3 size: 17 residues. Germline CDR1 reads LGHDT; CDR2 reads YNNKEL (reference sequence). The V and J ends lost 4 bases and 2 bases respectively, with 18 bases between them. For the CDR3, the DNA is TGTGCCAGCAGCCCCACCCAACGAAGGGAGTCCAAAAACATTCAGTACTTC. Its protein is CASSPTQRRESKNIQYF.

This clone appeared a few times. V and J are TRBV30 and TRBJ2-5; tentatively, D is TRBD2 (6 bases). From germline, CDR1 is GTSNPN and CDR2 SVGIG (reference sequence). The V end lost 3 bases, the J end lost 4 bases, and 15 bases lay between the germline ends. The CDR3 loop spans 14 amino acids. The CDR3 nucleotides are TGTGCCTGGAGGGTTCGGGGGACGGGAGAGACCCAGTACTTC. It yields the protein CAWRVRGTGETQYF. The full variable domain, rest sourced from reference TRBV30 and TRBJ2-5, is SQTIHQWPATLVQPVGSPLSLECTVEGTSNPNLYWYRQAAGRGLQLLFYSVGIGQISSEVPQNLSASRPQDRQFILSSKKLLLSDSGFYLCAWRVRGTGETQYFGPGTRLLVL.

About this clone itself: The junction and the germline gene differ at one end; a read error may be behind it. This chain joins TRBV7-7 and TRBJ2-3; TRBD1 is a possible D gene (6 bases). The CDR3 runs to 16 residues. The germline V gene encodes CDR1 SSHAT and CDR2 FNYEAQ (reference sequence). The CDR3, as DNA: TGTGCTAGCAGCCCATCCCCAGGGGCCTCTACAGATACGCAGTATTTT. Its protein is CASSPSPGASTDTQYF.

The chain links TRBV12-2 to TRBJ2-2; the table names TRBD1, a call not compared with the DNA. TRBV12-2 is deemed a pseudogene. The CDR3 covers 19 residues. The CDR3 reads CASRLATSTGPDNTGELFF. The CDR3 DNA sequence: TGTGCAAGTCGCTTAGCGACCAGTACAGGGCCGGATAACACCGGGGAGCTGTTTTTT.

The chain is built from TRBV25-1 and TRBJ1-4, with TRBD1 matching over 8 bases. This CDR3 comprises 15 residues. J gave up 5 bases and V 2 bases, and 4 bases lay outside the gene matches. CDR1 is MGHDK, CDR2 SYGVNS, per germline. The CDR3 DNA reads as TGTGCCAGCAGTGAAGCGGGACAGGAAAATGAAAAACTGTTTTTT. Its protein is CASSEAGQENEKLFF. Filled out from reference TRBV25-1 and TRBJ1-4, the complete variable domain reads EADIYQTPRYLVIGTGKKITLECSQTMGHDKMYWYQQDPGMELHLIHYSYGVNSTEKGDLSSESTVSRIRTEHFPLTLESARPSHTSQYLCASSEAGQENEKLFFGSGTQLSVL.

The chain links TRBV23-1 to TRBJ2-3; TRBD2 matches 9 bases. TRBV23-1 is treated as an ORF (open reading frame) with a function not yet certain. J gave up 6 bases and V 4 bases, and 8 bases lay outside the gene matches. This CDR3 is 15 amino acids long. The CDR3 sequence: CASSRLGLACDTQYF. The CDR3 DNA is TGCGCCAGCAGTCGACTGGGACTAGCCTGCGATACGCAGTATTTT.

The chain couples TRBV3-1 (or the pseudogene TRBV3-2) to TRBJ1-5; TRBD1 might be the D (5 bases). The CDR3 totals 14 residues. The germline CDR1 and CDR2 sequences are LGHDT and YNNKEL (reference sequence). V dropped 0 bases and J dropped 9 bases, with 12 bases sitting between them. CDR3 region: CASSQDYRPWPQHF. Written as DNA, the CDR3 is TGTGCCAGCAGCCAAGATTACAGGCCATGGCCCCAGCATTTT.

This chain connects TRBV7-2 to TRBJ1-6; 9 nucleotides align to TRBD1. The CDR3 is made up of 15 amino acids. Germline V gene lookup returns CDR1 SGHTA and CDR2 FQGNSA. Trimming at V came to 6 bases and at J to 9 bases, leaving 9 bases not matched to a gene. The CDR3 region is CASRSPGQGGSPLHF. DNA of the CDR3: TGTGCCAGCAGGAGCCCGGGACAGGGCGGTTCACCCCTCCACTTT.

The chain employs TRBV24-1 and TRBJ1-6; D gene uncertain. The V and J ends lost 4 bases and 4 bases respectively, with 7 bases between them. CDR3 size: 14 residues. CDR1 is KGHDR, CDR2 SFDVKD, per germline. In DNA, the CDR3 is TGTGCCACCAGTGAACCGGGATATAATTCACCCCTCCACTTT. It is translated as CATSEPGYNSPLHF.

This rearrangement joins TRBV7-3 to TRBJ2-2, with D tentatively TRBD2 (5 bases). The CDR3 is 13 residues long. V was trimmed by 6 bases and J by 4 bases, leaving 9 bases between them. The germline CDR1 and CDR2 sequences are SGHTA and FQGTGA. In DNA form, the CDR3 reads TGTGCCAGCAGGCGGGTCGGCACCGGGGAGCTGTTTTTT. This translates into CASRRVGTGELFF.

About this clone itself: Mismatch with germline at one junction end may stem from a read error. The genes are TRBV7-9 and TRBJ2-1; 8 bases are a match to TRBD2. Germline V gene lookup returns CDR1 SEHNR and CDR2 FQNEAQ (reference sequence). The CDR3 spans 15 residues. CDR3 in amino acids: CASILAGHGLHEQFF. The CDR3 DNA reads TGTGCCAGCATCTTAGCGGGGCACGGGTTACATGAGCAGTTCTTC.

The chain links TRBV7-2 to TRBJ2-3, with TRBD2 matching 7 bases. CDR3 length: 16 residues. Per germline, CDR1 SGHTA and CDR2 FQGNSA. The V segment lost 3 bases and the J segment 0 bases; nucleotides outside the gene matches: 6. This CDR3 is CASSFLAGASTDTQYF. The CDR3 nucleotides are TGTGCCAGCAGCTTCTTAGCGGGCGCGAGCACAGATACGCAGTATTTT.

The rearrangement joins TRBV7-3 to TRBJ2-1, with 9 bases matching TRBD1. The CDR3 totals 17 residues. Germline CDR1 and CDR2: SGHTA and FQGTGA. J lost 8 bases, V lost 5 bases, and 16 bases had no gene match. The CDR3 region is CASSHLRSGQGVDEQFF. CDR3 DNA sequence: TGTGCCAGCAGCCATTTACGTTCGGGACAGGGTGTCGATGAGCAGTTCTTC.

To note about this clone: The junction shows a germline mismatch at one end, possibly a read error. This chain uses TRBV6-2 or TRBV6-3 with TRBJ2-1, with 8 bases matching TRBD1. The CDR3 loop spans 11 amino acids. CDR1 and CDR2 (germline): MNHEY, SVGEGT. This CDR3 reads CASSSGQGRVF. As DNA, the CDR3 is TGTGCCAGCAGCAGCGGACAGGGTCGGGTCTTC.

The V and J genes are TRBV28 and TRBJ1-6; no firm D call. V was trimmed by 3 bases and J by 5 bases, leaving 11 bases between them. Germline V CDR1 and CDR2: MDHEN, SYDVKM. This CDR3 is built from 15 residues. CDR3: CASSLGQFDNSPLHF. The CDR3 coding sequence is TGTGCCAGCAGTTTGGGCCAGTTTGATAATTCACCCCTCCACTTT.

The chain employs TRBV6-4 and TRBJ1-2, with TRBD1 as a possible D gene (5 bases). Germline V gene lookup returns CDR1 MRHNA and CDR2 SNTAGT. Trimming took off 6 bases at V and 8 bases at J, with 19 bases between the two ends. CDR3 length: 14 amino acids. The CDR3 nucleotides are TGTGCCAGCAGCCAGGAGACAGCCCGCGGCGGCTACACCTTC. Its translation: CASSQETARGGYTF.

This clone was detected ten times or more. The chain carries TRBV2 and TRBJ2-7; 16 bases are a match to TRBD2. The length of the CDR3 is 17 residues. The V and J ends lost 6 bases and 1 base, in that order; junction bases with no gene match: 6. Germline V gene lookup returns CDR1 SNHLY and CDR2 FYNNEI. Here the CDR3 reads CASRTGTSGGDSYEQYF. Here the CDR3 DNA reads TGTGCCAGCAGGACCGGGACTAGCGGGGGGGATTCCTACGAGCAGTACTTC.

The V gene is TRBV30, the J gene TRBJ1-6; TRBD1 might be the D (6 bases). The germline V gene has CDR1 GTSNPN and CDR2 SVGIG (reference sequence). The CDR3 covers 13 residues. Trimming pared 2 bases from V and 11 bases from J, leaving 13 bases between. The CDR3, as DNA: TGTGCCTGGAGTACCACAGGGTCTGCACCCCTCCACTTT. Translating it yields CAWSTTGSAPLHF.

V is TRBV10-3 and J is TRBJ2-3, with 11 bases identical to TRBD2. Losses at the gene ends were 6 bases for V and 2 bases for J; bases not matched to a gene: 7. The germline V gene encodes CDR1 ENHRY and CDR2 SYGVKD. This CDR3 spans 16 amino acids. The chain's CDR3 is CAISPTSGGPTDTQYF. CDR3 DNA: TGTGCCATCAGCCCTACTAGCGGGGGTCCCACAGATACGCAGTATTTT.

V is TRBV24-1 and J is TRBJ2-4; 8 nucleotides line up with TRBD1. Trimming took 3 bases from V and 7 from J; bases not matched to a gene: 7. Germline-derived CDR1 and CDR2 are KGHDR and SFDVKD. The CDR3 loop spans 15 amino acids. CDR3 DNA sequence: TGTGCCACCAGTGATCGGAGGACAGGGTTGAACATTCAGTACTTC. It specifies CATSDRRTGLNIQYF.

This chain joins TRBV28 and TRBJ1-4; 11 bases align to TRBD1. Germline assignment: CDR1 MDHEN and CDR2 SYDVKM. The ends lost 2 bases at V and 6 bases at J; junction bases unmatched: 5. The CDR3 is made up of 16 amino acids. CDR3 amino acids: CASSLNGQGADEKLFF. CDR3 bases: TGTGCCAGCAGTTTAAATGGACAGGGGGCGGATGAAAAACTGTTTTTT.

Many counts were recorded for this clone. This sequence joins TRBV6-6 and TRBJ2-5, with a tentative D call TRBD1 (5 bases). The CDR3 extends over 13 amino acids. Trimming took off 6 bases at V and 2 bases at J, with 10 bases between the two ends. CDR1 and CDR2 (germline): MNHNY, SVGAGI (reference sequence). CDR3 bases: TGTGCCAGCAGCTGGTCAGGGCAAGAGACCCAGTACTTC. It yields the protein CASSWSGQETQYF.